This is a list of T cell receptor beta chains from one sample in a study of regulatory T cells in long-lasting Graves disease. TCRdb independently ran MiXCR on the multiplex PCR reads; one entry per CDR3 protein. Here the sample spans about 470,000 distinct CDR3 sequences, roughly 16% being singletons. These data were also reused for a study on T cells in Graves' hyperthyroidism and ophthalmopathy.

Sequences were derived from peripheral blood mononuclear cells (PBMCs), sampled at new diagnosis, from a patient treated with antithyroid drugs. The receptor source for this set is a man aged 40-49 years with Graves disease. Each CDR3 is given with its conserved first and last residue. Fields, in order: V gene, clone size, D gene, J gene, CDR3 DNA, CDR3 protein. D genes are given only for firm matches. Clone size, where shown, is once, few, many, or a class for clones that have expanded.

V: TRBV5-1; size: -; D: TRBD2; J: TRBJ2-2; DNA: TGCGCCAGCAGCTTGAGAAGTGGCGGGGGATCTTATAGCACCGGGGAGCTGTTTTTT; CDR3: CASSLRSGGGSYSTGELFF
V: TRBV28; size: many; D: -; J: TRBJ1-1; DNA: TGTGCCAGCAGGCCCACGGGGGGAGTGACTGAAGCTTTCTTT; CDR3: CASRPTGGVTEAFF
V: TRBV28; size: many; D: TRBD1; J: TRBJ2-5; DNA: TGTGCCAGCAGTTTCTCAAACCCGGGACAGGGCCAAGAGACCCAGTACTTC; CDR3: CASSFSNPGQGQETQYF
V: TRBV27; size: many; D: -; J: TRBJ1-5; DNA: TGTGCCAGCAGCTTGGGACGACAGCATCAGCCCCAGCATTTT; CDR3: CASSLGRQHQPQHF
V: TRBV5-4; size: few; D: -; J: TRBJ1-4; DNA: TGTGCCAGCAGCTCGGGAACTAATGAAAAACTGTTTTTT; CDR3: CASSSGTNEKLFF
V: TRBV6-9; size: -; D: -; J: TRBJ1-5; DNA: TGTGCCAGCAGTTACAAGGCAGGGTGGTGGGGCAATCAGCCCCAGCATTTT; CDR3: CASSYKAGWWGNQPQHF
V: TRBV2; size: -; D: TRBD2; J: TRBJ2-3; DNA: TGTGCCAGCAGCGTACTAGCGGCCCGCACAGATACGCAGTATTTT; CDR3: CASSVLAARTDTQYF
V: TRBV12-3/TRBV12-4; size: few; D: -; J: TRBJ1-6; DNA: TGTGCCACGAAGGGGAGCTCCTATAATTCACCCCTCCACTTT; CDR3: CATKGSSYNSPLHF
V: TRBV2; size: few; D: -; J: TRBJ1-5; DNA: TGTGCCAGCAGTGAAGAAGGAGTATATGGGCGGCCCCAGCATTTT; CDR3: CASSEEGVYGRPQHF
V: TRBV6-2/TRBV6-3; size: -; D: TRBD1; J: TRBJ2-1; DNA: TGTGCCAGCAGTTACCGGGACAGATACAATGAGCAGTTCTTC; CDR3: CASSYRDRYNEQFF
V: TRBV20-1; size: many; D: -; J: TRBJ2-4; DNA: TGCAGTGCCCCCGGGGGCACGCGGGGGGCCAAAAACATTCAGTACTTC; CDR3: CSAPGGTRGAKNIQYF
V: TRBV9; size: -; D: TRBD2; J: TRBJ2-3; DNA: TGTGCCAGCAGCGTAGGGGTAGCGGGTTTAACAGATACGCAGTATTTT; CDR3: CASSVGVAGLTDTQYF
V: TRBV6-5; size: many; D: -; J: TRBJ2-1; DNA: TGTGCCAGCAGTTACAGCAATGAGCAGTTCTTC; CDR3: CASSYSNEQFF
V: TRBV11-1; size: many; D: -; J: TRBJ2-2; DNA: TGTGCCAGCAGCTCCTCCGGGGCCAGGAACACCGGGGAGCTGTTTTTT; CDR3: CASSSSGARNTGELFF
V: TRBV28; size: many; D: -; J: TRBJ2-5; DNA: TGTGCCAGCAGAAAACAGGCCGAATTGGAGACCCAGTACTTC; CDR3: CASRKQAELETQYF
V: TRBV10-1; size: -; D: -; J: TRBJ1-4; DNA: TGCGCCAGCAGCCGGACAGCTAATGAAAAACTGTTTTTT; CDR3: CASSRTANEKLFF
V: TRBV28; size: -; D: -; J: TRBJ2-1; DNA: TGTGCCAGCAGTTTTCGGTTTGGCAATGAGCAGTTCTTC; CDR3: CASSFRFGNEQFF
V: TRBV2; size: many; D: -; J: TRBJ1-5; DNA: TGTGCCAGCAGTGACAGAAGCGATCAGCCCCAGCATTTT; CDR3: CASSDRSDQPQHF
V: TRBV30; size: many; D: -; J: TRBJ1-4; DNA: TGTGCCTGGAGGGGCAGTCCTAATGAAAAACTGTTTTTT; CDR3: CAWRGSPNEKLFF
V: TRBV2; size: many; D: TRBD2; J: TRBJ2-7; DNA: TGTGCCAGCAGTGTTCTGACTAGCGTTAACGAGCAGTACTTC; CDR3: CASSVLTSVNEQYF
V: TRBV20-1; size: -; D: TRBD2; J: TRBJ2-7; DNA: TGCAGTGCTAATTCCGGGACTAGCGGGAGTCACTACGAGCAGTACTTC; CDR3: CSANSGTSGSHYEQYF
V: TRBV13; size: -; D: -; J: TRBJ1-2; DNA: TGTGCCAGCAGCCTTAGGCGGGAAATCCCTAACTATGGCTACACCTTC; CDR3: CASSLRREIPNYGYTF